This TCR beta chain emerged from a study of post-analysis software for immune sequencing data. Across the study: Disease trajectories encompassed relapsing-remitting, secondary progressive and progressive-relapsing multiple sclerosis. Findings of the study overall: Batch-mates among the samples co-clustered strongly by F measure. Patients carried several TRBV segments more frequently than controls did, and TRBV5-6, TRBV5-1 and TRBV20-1 were among them.

Worth noting for this clonotype: As yet, its antigen is unknown.

The CDR3 length is 12 residues. Per germline, CDR1 SQVTM and CDR2 ANQGSEA. With 5 bases removed from V and 4 bases from J, the gap between germline ends came to 12 bases. cDNA libraries of TCR beta carried unique molecular identifiers. A single record per CDR3 protein comes from TCRdb applying MiXCR to the PCR reads. The sample carries about 820,000 distinct CDR3 sequences, roughly 50% recorded once. This TCR came from a girl between 10 and 17 years old with multiple sclerosis. The sample consisted of blood. This sequence joins TRBV29-1 and TRBJ2-7; D not resolved. CDR3: CSVTFSSYEQYF. The CDR3 DNA reads as TGCAGCGTTACCTTCAGTAGTTACGAGCAGTACTTC.